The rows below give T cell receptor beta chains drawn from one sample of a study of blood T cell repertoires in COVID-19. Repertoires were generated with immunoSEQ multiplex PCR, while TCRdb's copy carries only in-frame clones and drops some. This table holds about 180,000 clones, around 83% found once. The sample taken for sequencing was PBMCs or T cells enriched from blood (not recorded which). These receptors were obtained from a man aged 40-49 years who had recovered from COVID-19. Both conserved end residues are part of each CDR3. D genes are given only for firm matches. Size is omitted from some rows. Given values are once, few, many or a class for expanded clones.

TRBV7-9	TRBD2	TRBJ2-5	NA	TGTGCCTCTACTAGCGGGAAAAGTCGTACAGAGACCCAGTACTTC	CASTSGKSRTETQYF
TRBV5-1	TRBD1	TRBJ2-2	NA	TGCGCCAGCAGCTTGGACCAGGGGGCAGCCGGGGAGCTGTTTTTT	CASSLDQGAAGELFF
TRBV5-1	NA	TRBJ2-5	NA	TGCGCCAGCAGCTTGGCGGGGGAGACCCAGTACTTC	CASSLAGETQYF
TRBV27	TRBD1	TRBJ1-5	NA	TGTGCCAGCCGAAGGGACAGGGATAGCAATCAGCCCCAGCATTTT	CASRRDRDSNQPQHF
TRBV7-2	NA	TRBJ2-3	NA	TGTGCCAGCAGCGCACGACTAGGGTCTGATACGCAGTATTTT	CASSARLGSDTQYF
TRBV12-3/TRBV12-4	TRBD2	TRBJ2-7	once	TGTGCCAGCACCAGACTAGCGGGAGGCGAGCAGTACTTC	CASTRLAGGEQYF
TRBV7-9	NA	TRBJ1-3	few	TGTGCCAGCAGCGGCAGGGAAAACACCATATATTTT	CASSGRENTIYF
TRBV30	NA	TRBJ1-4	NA	TGTGCCTGGAGTGTATTCCGTAATGAAAAACTGTTTTTT	CAWSVFRNEKLFF
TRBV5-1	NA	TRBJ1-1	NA	TGCGCCAGCAGCTTCTCAGGGGCCACTGAAGCTTTCTTT	CASSFSGATEAFF
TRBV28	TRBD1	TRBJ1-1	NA	TGTGCCAGCAGAAATTCCCCGACAGGGGGTGAAGCTTTCTTT	CASRNSPTGGEAFF
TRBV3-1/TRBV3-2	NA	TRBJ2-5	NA	TGTGCCAGCAGCCACTCTGAGACCCAGTACTTC	CASSHSETQYF
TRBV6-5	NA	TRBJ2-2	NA	TGTGCCAGCAGTTACTCGAGGAACACCGGGGAGCTGTTTTTT	CASSYSRNTGELFF
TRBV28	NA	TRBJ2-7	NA	TGTGCCACCAATAATGTCGGGAACTACGAGCAGTACTTC	CATNNVGNYEQYF
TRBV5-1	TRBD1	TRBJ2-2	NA	TGCGCCAGCAGCACACGACAGGGAAGTACCGGGGAGCTGTTTTTT	CASSTRQGSTGELFF
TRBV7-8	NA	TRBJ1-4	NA	TGTGCCAGCAGCCCCTCGGGACTCCCAAATGAAAAACTGTTTTTT	CASSPSGLPNEKLFF
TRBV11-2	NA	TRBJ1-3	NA	TGTGCCAGCAGCTTAGTTTATCGTCGGCGGGGTTGGTCTGGAAACACCATATATTTT	CASSLVYRRRGWSGNTIYF